This T cell receptor beta chain was sequenced for a study of CD8+ T cells in alopecia areata. Whole-study context: Each of the treated patients was given oral tofacitinib, 5 to 10 mg twice daily, for moderate-to-severe alopecia areata. Tofacitinib dosing lasted 6 to 18 months, which was then followed by 6 months off drug.

Extracted RNA was reverse transcribed, and the resulting cDNA served as sequencing template. Sequencing used immunoSEQ multiplex PCR; TCRdb keeps in-frame clones, though not all of them. The data hold roughly 130,000 clones, with approximately 53% observed a single time. The CDR3 totals 14 residues. Germline CDR1 reads MNHEY; CDR2 reads SMNVEV (reference sequence). The junction had 10 bases not matched to a gene; V was cut back by 7 bases and J by 7 bases. This clone showed up many times. Antigen specificity is unknown. The study, taken as a whole, reports: Higher clonality than in normal scalp was seen in lesional scalp, especially alopecia totalis/universalis.

The study team obtained lesional scalp punch biopsies and peripheral blood from alopecia areata patients. The source of this sequence is a human donor with alopecia areata. Specimen: CD4+ T cells sorted from blood, collected at week 0. The chain joins TRBV27 to TRBJ2-1, with 7 bases lining up with TRBD2. DNA for the CDR3: TGTGCCAGCAATAGCGGGCGGGCGAGGAATGAGCAGTTCTTC. It codes for CASNSGRARNEQFF.